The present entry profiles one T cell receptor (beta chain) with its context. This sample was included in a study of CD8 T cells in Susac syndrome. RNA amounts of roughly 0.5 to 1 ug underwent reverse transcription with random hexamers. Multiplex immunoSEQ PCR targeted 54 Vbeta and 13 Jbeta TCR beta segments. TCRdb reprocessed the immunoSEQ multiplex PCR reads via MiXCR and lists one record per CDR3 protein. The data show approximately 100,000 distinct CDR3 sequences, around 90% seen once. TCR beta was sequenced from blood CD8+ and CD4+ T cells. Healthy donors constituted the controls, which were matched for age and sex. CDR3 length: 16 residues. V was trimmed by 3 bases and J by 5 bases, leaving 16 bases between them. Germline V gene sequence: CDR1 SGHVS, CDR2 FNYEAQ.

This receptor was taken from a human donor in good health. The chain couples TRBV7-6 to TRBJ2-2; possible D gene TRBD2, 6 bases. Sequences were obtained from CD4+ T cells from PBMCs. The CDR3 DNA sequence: TGTGCCAGCAGCTTGGAAGGGACTGACCGTACCGGGGAGCTGTTTTTT. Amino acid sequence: CASSLEGTDRTGELFF.